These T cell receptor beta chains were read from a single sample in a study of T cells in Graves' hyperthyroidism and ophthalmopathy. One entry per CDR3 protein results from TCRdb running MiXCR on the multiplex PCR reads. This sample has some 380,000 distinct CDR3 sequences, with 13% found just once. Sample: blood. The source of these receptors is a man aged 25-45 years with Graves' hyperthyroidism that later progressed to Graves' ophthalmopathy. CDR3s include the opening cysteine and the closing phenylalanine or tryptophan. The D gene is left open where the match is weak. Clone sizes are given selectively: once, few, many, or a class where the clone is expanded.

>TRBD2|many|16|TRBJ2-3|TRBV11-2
TGTGCCAGCAGCCATGGGACTAGCGACATTGCAGATACGCAGTATTTT
CASSHGTSDIADTQYF
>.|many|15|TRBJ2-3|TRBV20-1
TGCAGTGCCAACCGGGACACACTAGCTACAGATACGCAGTATTTT
CSANRDTLATDTQYF
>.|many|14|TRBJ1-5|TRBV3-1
TGTGCCAGCAGCCATTCGGCGGGGGATCAGCCCCAGCATTTT
CASSHSAGDQPQHF
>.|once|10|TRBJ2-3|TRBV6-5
TGTACCAGCAGTTCAGATACGCAGTATTTT
CTSSSDTQYF
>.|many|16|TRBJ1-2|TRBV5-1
TGCGCCAGCAGCTTCGGCGGAACAGGGCGCGGGTATGGCTACACCTTC
CASSFGGTGRGYGYTF
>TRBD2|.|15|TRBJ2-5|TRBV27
TGTGCCAGCAGACTAGGGCGGGGGGGCCCAGAGACCCAGTACTTC
CASRLGRGGPETQYF
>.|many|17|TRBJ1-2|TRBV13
TGTGCCAGCAGCACGACAGGCCACGAAGCAGAGGACTATGGCTACACCTTC
CASSTTGHEAEDYGYTF
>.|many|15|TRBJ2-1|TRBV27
TGTGCCAGCAGTTCCGACCGGGACGCCTACAATGAGCAGTTCTTC
CASSSDRDAYNEQFF
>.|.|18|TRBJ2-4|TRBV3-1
TGTGCCAGCAGCCAAGAACGTCCGGGGGGCCTAGCCAAAAACATTCAGTACTTC
CASSQERPGGLAKNIQYF
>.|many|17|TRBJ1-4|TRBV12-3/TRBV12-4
TGTGCCAGCAGCCCAGCCCCGGACAGCCCAGGGGATGAAAAACTGTTTTTT
CASSPAPDSPGDEKLFF
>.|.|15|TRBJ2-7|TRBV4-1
TGCGCCAGCAGCCCCCATTTGGGACGGGTCTGGGAGCAGTACTTC
CASSPHLGRVWEQYF
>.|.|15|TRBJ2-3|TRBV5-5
TGTGCCAGCAGCCATCTGGCCAAGGCCCCAGATACGCAGTATTTT
CASSHLAKAPDTQYF
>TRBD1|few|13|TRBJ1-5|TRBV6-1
TGTGCCAGCAAGGCAGGGGGGTTGTTGGCCCAGCATTTT
CASKAGGLLAQHF
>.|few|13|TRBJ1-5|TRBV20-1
TGCAGTGCTAGGGCTGACAGGTATCAGCCCCAGCATTTT
CSARADRYQPQHF
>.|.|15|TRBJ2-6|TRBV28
TGTGCCAGCAGTTTGGGGACTGACAGGGCCAACGTCCTGACTTTC
CASSLGTDRANVLTF
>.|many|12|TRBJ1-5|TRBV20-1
TGCAGTGCTAGGGGGGTTTGGCAGCCCCAGCATTTT
CSARGVWQPQHF
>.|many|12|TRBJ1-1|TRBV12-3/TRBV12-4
TGTGCCAGCAATCCCGGGAACACTGAAGCTTTCTTT
CASNPGNTEAFF
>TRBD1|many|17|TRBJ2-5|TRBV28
TGTGCCAGCAGCCCCAAATCCGGGACAGGGGACCAAGAGACCCAGTACTTC
CASSPKSGTGDQETQYF
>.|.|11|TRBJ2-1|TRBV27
TGTGCCAGCAAGCCTAACAATGAGCAGTTCTTC
CASKPNNEQFF